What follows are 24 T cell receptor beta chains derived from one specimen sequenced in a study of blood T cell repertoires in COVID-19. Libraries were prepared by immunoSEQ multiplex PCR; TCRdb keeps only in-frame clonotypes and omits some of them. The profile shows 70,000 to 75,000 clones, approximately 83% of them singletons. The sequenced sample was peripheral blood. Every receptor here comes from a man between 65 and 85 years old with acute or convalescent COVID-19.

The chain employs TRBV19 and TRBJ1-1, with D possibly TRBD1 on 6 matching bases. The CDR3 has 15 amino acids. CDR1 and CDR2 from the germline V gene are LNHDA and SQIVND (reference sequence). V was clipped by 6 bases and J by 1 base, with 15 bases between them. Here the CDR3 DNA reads TGTGCCAGTAGCCCTCCAGCGGACAGGAACACTGAAGCTTTCTTT. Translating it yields CASSPPADRNTEAFF.

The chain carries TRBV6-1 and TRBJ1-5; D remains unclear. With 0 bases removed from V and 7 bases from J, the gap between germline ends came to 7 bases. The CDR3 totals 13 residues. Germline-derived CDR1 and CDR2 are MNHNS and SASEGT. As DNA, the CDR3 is TGTGCCAGCAGTGAAGCGAGGGAGCAGCCCCAGCATTTT. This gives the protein CASSEAREQPQHF.

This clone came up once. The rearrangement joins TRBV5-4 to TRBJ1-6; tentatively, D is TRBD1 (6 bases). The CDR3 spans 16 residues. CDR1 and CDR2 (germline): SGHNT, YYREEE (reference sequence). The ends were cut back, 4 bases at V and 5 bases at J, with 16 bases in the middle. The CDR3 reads CASSPLQGINNSPLHF. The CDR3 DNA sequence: TGTGCCAGCAGCCCATTACAGGGAATCAATAATTCACCCCTCCACTTT.

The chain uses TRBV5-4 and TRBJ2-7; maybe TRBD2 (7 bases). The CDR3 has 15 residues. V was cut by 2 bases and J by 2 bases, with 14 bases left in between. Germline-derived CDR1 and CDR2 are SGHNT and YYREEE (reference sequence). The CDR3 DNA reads TGTGCCAGCAGCTTAAGTGCGGGGGACACCTACGAGCAGTACTTC. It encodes CASSLSAGDTYEQYF.

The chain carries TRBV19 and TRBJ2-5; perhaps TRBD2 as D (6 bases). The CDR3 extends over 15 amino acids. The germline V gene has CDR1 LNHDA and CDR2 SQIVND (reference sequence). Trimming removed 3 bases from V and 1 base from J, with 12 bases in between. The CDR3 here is CASSISGVSQETQYF. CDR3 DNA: TGTGCCAGTAGTATTTCGGGAGTCTCCCAAGAGACCCAGTACTTC.

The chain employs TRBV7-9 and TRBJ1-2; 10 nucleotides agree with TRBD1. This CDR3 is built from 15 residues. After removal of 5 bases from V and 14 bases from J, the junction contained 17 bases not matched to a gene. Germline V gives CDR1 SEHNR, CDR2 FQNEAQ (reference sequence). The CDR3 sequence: CASSPQTGTGDAYTF. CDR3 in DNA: TGTGCCAGCAGCCCCCAAACCGGGACAGGGGATGCCTATACCTTC.

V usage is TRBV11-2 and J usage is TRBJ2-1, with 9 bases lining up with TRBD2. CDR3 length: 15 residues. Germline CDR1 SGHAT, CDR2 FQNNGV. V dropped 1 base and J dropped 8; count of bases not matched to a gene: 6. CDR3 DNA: TGTGCCAGCAGCTTAGTAGCGGGAGTTTATTATGAGCAGTTCTTC. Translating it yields CASSLVAGVYYEQFF.

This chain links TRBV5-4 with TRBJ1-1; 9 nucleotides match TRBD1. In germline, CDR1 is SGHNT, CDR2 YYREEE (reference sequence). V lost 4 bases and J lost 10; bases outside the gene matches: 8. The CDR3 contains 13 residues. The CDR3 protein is CASSPGQGMAAFF. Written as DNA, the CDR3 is TGTGCCAGCAGCCCAGGACAGGGGATGGCAGCTTTCTTT. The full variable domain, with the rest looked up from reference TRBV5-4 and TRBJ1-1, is ETGVTQSPTHLIKTRGQQVTLRCSSQSGHNTVSWYQQALGQGPQFIFQYYREEENGRGNFPPRFSGLQFPNYSSELNVNALELDDSALYLCASSPGQGMAAFFGQGTRLTVV.

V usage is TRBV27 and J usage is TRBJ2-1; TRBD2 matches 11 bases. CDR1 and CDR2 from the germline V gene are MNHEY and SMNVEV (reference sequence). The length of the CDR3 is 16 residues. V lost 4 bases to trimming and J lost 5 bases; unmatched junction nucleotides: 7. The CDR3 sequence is CASSYKLAGVHNEQFF. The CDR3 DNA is TGTGCCAGCAGTTATAAACTAGCGGGAGTCCACAATGAGCAGTTCTTC.

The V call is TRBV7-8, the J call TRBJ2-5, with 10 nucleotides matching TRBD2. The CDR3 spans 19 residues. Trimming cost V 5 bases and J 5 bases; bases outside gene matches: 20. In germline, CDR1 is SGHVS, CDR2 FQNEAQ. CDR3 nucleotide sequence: TGTGCCAGCAGCCCAAGGGTGCTAGCGGGAGCGGGGAGTGGGGAGACCCAGTACTTC. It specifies CASSPRVLAGAGSGETQYF.

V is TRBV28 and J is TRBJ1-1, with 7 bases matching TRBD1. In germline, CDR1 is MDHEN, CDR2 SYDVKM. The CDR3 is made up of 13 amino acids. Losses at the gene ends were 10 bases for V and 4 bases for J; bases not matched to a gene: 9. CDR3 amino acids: CATASGGTTEAFF. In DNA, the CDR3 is TGTGCCACAGCCTCAGGGGGGACCACTGAAGCTTTCTTT.

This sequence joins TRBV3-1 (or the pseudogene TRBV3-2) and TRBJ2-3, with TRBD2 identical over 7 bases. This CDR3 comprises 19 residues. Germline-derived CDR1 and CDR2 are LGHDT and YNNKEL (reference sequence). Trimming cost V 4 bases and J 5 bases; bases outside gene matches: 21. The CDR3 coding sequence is TGTGCCAGCAGCCCGCGAGGGCCTTTACTTGCGGGAGTAGGAGATACGCAGTATTTT. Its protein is CASSPRGPLLAGVGDTQYF.

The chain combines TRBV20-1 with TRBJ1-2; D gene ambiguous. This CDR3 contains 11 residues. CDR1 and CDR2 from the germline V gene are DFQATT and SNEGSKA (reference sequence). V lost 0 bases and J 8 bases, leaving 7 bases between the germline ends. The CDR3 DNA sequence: TGCAGTGCTAGAGATCTGGCCGGCTACACCTTC. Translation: CSARDLAGYTF.

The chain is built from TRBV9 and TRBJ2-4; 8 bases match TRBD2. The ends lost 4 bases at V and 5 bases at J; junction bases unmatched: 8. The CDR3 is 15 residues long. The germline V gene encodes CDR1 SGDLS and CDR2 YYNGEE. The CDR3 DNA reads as TGTGCCAGCAGCCCCCCCGGGGGGGCCCAAAACATTCAGTACTTC. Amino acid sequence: CASSPPGGAQNIQYF.

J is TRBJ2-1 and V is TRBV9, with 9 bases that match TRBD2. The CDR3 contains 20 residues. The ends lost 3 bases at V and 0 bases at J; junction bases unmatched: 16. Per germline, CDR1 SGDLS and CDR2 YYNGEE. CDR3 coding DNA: TGTGCCAGCAGCGGGGAGTTGGGAGGGCTAGCGGGGAGCTCCTACAATGAGCAGTTCTTC. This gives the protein CASSGELGGLAGSSYNEQFF.

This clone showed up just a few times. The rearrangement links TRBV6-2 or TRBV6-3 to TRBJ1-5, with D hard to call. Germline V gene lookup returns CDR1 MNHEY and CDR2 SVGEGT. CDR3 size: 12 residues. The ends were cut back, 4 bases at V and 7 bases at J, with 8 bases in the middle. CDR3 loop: CASSSPGQPQHF. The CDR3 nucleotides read TGTGCCAGCAGTTCCCCGGGGCAGCCCCAGCATTTT.

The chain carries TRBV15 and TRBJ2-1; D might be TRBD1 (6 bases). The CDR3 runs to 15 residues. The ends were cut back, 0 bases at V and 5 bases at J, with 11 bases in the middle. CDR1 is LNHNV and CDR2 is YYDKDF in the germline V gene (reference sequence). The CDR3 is CATSRDRTGNNEQFF. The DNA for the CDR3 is TGTGCCACCAGCAGAGATCGTACAGGGAACAATGAGCAGTTCTTC.

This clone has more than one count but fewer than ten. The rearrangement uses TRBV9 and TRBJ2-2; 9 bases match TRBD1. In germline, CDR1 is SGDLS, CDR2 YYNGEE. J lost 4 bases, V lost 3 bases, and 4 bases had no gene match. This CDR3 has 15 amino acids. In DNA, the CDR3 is TGTGCCAGCAGCGCGGGACAGGGTGTCACCGGGGAGCTGTTTTTT. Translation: CASSAGQGVTGELFF.

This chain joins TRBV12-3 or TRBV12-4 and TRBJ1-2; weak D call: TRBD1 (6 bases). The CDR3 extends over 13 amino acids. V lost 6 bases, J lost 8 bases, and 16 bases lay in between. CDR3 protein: CASSPPGVNGYTF. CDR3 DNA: TGTGCCAGCAGCCCCCCAGGGGTAAACGGCTACACCTTC.

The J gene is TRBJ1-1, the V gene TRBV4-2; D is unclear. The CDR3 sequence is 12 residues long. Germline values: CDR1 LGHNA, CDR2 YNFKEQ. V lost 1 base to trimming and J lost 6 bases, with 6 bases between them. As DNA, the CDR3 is TGTGCCAGCAGCCAAGTAAATGCTGAAGCTTTCTTT. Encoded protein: CASSQVNAEAFF.

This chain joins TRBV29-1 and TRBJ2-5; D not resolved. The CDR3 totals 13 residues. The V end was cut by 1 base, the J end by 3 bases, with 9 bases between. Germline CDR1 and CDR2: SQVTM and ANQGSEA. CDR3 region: CSVEAQNKETQYF. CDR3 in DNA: TGCAGCGTTGAAGCACAGAACAAAGAGACCCAGTACTTC.

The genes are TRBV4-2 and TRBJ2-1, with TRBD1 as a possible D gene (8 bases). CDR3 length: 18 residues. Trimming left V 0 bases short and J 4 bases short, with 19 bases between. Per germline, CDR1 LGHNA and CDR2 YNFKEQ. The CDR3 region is CASSQDTGGGQVYNEQFF. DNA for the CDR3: TGTGCCAGCAGCCAAGATACAGGGGGGGGACAGGTGTACAATGAGCAGTTCTTC.

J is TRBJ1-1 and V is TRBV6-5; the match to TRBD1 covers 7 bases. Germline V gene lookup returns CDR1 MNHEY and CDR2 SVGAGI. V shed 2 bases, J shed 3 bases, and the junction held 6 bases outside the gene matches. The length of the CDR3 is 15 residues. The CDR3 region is CASSYLRQGDTEAFF. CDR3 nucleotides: TGTGCCAGCAGTTACCTACGACAGGGTGACACTGAAGCTTTCTTT.

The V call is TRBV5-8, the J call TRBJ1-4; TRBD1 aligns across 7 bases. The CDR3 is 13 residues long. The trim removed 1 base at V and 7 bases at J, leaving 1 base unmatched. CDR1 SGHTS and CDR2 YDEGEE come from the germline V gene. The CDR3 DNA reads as TGTGCCAGCAGCTTGACAGGGGTTGAAAAACTGTTTTTT. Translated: CASSLTGVEKLFF. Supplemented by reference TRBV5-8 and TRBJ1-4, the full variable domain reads EAGVTQSPTHLIKTRGQQATLRCSPISGHTSVYWYQQALGLGLQFLLWYDEGEERNRGNFPPRFSGRQFPNYSSELNVNALELEDSALYLCASSLTGVEKLFFGSGTQLSVL.